The sequence of this T cell receptor (beta chain) was determined in a study of T-cell memory formation after mild COVID-19. Study details: Largely, TCR clusters stayed within a single donor. Findings of the study overall: A second wave of clones peaked on day 37, and their SARS-CoV-2 specificity went unconfirmed. There were some responding clones in pre-infection memory, which suggested that cross-reactive memory had joined.

Sample barcodes and UMIs were carried by the TCR alpha and TCR beta cDNA libraries that 5'RACE generated with constant-segment primers. MiXCR, applied by TCRdb to the 5' RACE reads, yields one record per CDR3 protein. The data hold roughly 580,000 distinct CDR3 sequences, with roughly 18% observed a single time. Concerning this clonotype: Its antigen is unidentified.

The germline CDR1 and CDR2 sequences are KGHDR and SFDVKD. V was pared by 7 bases and J by 14 bases, with 5 bases of the junction left unmatched. The CDR3 is 11 residues long. Sequenced: PBMCs or a T cell subset sorted from them (not recorded which). The receptor's source is an adult woman who had mild COVID-19 (a few samples of this study predate the infection). Cell type and time point are not known. The V gene is TRBV24-1, the J gene TRBJ2-1; 9 positions match TRBD1. The CDR3 region has the DNA TGTGCCACCAGGTGGGGACAGGGAGAGTTCTTC. Its protein is CATRWGQGEFF.